Following are 21 T cell receptor beta chains from one sample sequenced in a study of T cell responses to AZD1222 COVID-19 vaccine (dated by TCRdb to the early 2020s). The meaning of the sample's time point label: baseline before first vaccination. Read against the paper, the sample's treatment or condition label means: meningococcal conjugate vaccine given as trial control. The receptor library was made with the immunoSEQ multiplex PCR assay. As stored in TCRdb, this immuneACCESS dataset retains in-frame rearrangements with V and J assigned. A fraction of the clones does not appear; measured against another copy, unresolved V genes explain less than half of the discrepancy, and the remainder lacks a known reason. For this sample there are 80,000 or so clones; approximately 88% appear just once. The top ten clonotypes cover approximately 5.4% of the sample. Sequencing was performed on peripheral blood, taken on day 0 of MenACWY control vaccination. All receptors come from an adult in good health.

This clone was recorded only once. This sequence joins TRBV2 and TRBJ2-3; D is possibly TRBD1 or TRBD2 (5 bases each). V lost 4 bases and J 3 bases, leaving 14 bases between the germline ends. Germline lookup yields CDR1 SNHLY and CDR2 FYNNEI. The CDR3 has 15 residues. This CDR3 is CASSGYGGMTDTQYF. The CDR3, as DNA: TGTGCCAGCAGTGGGTATGGGGGTATGACAGATACGCAGTATTTT.

This chain connects TRBV7-9 to TRBJ2-5; D gene unclear. Germline assignment: CDR1 SEHNR and CDR2 FQNEAQ (reference sequence). This CDR3 is built from 11 residues. The V end lost 7 bases, the J end lost 5 bases, and 8 bases lay between the germline ends. The CDR3 reads CASTDVETQYF. As DNA, the CDR3 is TGTGCCAGCACCGACGTTGAGACCCAGTACTTC.

The chain is built from TRBV9 and TRBJ2-3, with D maybe TRBD2 (6 bases). V was pared by 0 bases and J by 6 bases, with 14 bases between. There are 15 residues in the CDR3. The germline CDR1 and CDR2 sequences are SGDLS and YYNGEE. CDR3 sequence (DNA): TGTGCCAGCAGCGTAGGCCCCCGAGGAGGGGATACGCAGTATTTT. Residues: CASSVGPRGGDTQYF.

The count of this clone is one. The CDR3 here is CSVEELAGMETQYF. CDR3 DNA sequence: TGCAGCGTTGAAGAACTAGCGGGGATGGAGACCCAGTACTTC. The V call is TRBV29-1, the J call TRBJ2-5; 10 positions agree with TRBD2. The germline V gene encodes CDR1 SQVTM and CDR2 ANQGSEA. This CDR3 is 14 amino acids long. J was trimmed by 5 bases and V by 0 bases; bases with no gene match: 3.

This rearrangement joins TRBV6-5 to TRBJ1-1, with a weak D call TRBD1 (6 bases). The V end lost 2 bases, the J end lost 4 bases, and 11 bases lay between the germline ends. Germline CDR1 reads MNHEY; CDR2 reads SVGAGI. The CDR3 has 14 residues. CDR3 amino acids: CASSYVRGGTEAFF. CDR3 in DNA: TGTGCCAGCAGTTACGTAAGGGGGGGCACTGAAGCTTTCTTT.

The J gene is TRBJ1-2, the V gene TRBV19; 12 bases match TRBD1. The V gene's germline CDR1 is LNHDA and CDR2 SQIVND (reference sequence). V was clipped by 0 bases and J by 2 bases; unmatched bases: 1. The CDR3 is made up of 16 amino acids. The CDR3 loop is CASSIEGTGGNYGYTF. Here the CDR3 DNA reads TGTGCCAGTAGTATAGAAGGGACAGGGGGCAACTATGGCTACACCTTC.

This chain uses TRBV11-3 with TRBJ2-2; the match to TRBD1 covers 12 bases. From germline, CDR1 is SGHNT and CDR2 YENEEA. V lost 5 bases, J lost 6 bases, and 10 bases stayed unmatched. This CDR3 is 17 amino acids long. The chain's CDR3 is CASSPGTGGDRAGELFF. For the CDR3, the DNA is TGTGCCAGCAGCCCCGGGACAGGGGGCGATCGGGCCGGGGAGCTGTTTTTT.

V is TRBV7-8 and J is TRBJ2-2; possibly TRBD1 for D (5 bases). The CDR3 extends over 14 amino acids. CDR1 is SGHVS and CDR2 is FQNEAQ in the germline V gene. V shed 0 bases and J shed 5 bases, with 7 bases lying between them. DNA of the CDR3: TGTGCCAGCAGCTTAGCCAGGGAAACCGGGGAGCTGTTTTTT. Its translation: CASSLARETGELFF.

The chain uses TRBV7-3 and TRBJ1-2, with D possibly being TRBD1 (6 bases). The V end lost 3 bases, the J end lost 0 bases, and 8 bases lay between the germline ends. This CDR3 region has 14 residues. Germline lookup yields CDR1 SGHTA and CDR2 FQGTGA. CDR3 loop: CASSFQGSNYGYTF. The CDR3, as DNA: TGTGCCAGCAGCTTCCAGGGGTCTAACTATGGCTACACCTTC.

J is TRBJ2-1 and V is TRBV28; D possibly corresponds to TRBD2 (6 bases). The CDR3 is 18 residues long. Trimming took 2 bases from V and 0 from J, leaving 17 bases between them. Germline V gives CDR1 MDHEN, CDR2 SYDVKM. CDR3 sequence (DNA): TGTGCCAGCAGTTTAAGGGTCGCTGCGGGGAGCTCCTACAATGAGCAGTTCTTC. Amino acids: CASSLRVAAGSSYNEQFF.

This chain joins TRBV4-1 and TRBJ1-6; D call uncertain. From germline, CDR1 is MGHRA and CDR2 YSYEKL. V was pared by 0 bases and J by 4 bases, with 4 bases between. The CDR3 is 14 residues long. The CDR3 bases are TGCGCCAGCAGCCAAGAAGGGTATAATTCACCCCTCCACTTT. The encoded protein is CASSQEGYNSPLHF.

The chain links TRBV7-6 to TRBJ1-2; the D is unclear. In germline, CDR1 is SGHVS, CDR2 FNYEAQ. There are 13 residues in the CDR3. Trimming took off 2 bases at V and 2 bases at J, with 6 bases between the two ends. The CDR3 is CASSLYGNYGYTF. The CDR3 DNA sequence: TGTGCCAGCAGCTTATACGGAAACTATGGCTACACCTTC. The full variable domain, in which reference TRBV7-6 and TRBJ1-2 provide the parts outside the CDR3, is GAGVSQSPRYKVTKRGQDVALRCDPISGHVSLYWYRQALGQGPEFLTYFNYEAQQDKSGLPNDRFSAERPEGSISTLTIQRTEQRDSAMYRCASSLYGNYGYTFGSGTRLTVV.

This chain links TRBV3-1 (or the pseudogene TRBV3-2) with TRBJ1-5; weak D call: TRBD1 (6 bases). The CDR3 extends over 17 amino acids. Trimming removed 0 bases from V and 4 bases from J, with 16 bases in between. The germline V gene encodes CDR1 LGHDT and CDR2 YNNKEL (reference sequence). CDR3 region: CASSQDSRTEGNQPQHF. Here the CDR3 DNA reads TGTGCCAGCAGCCAAGATTCCCGGACAGAAGGAAATCAGCCCCAGCATTTT.

The table lists this clone with a count of one. The rearrangement links TRBV18 to TRBJ2-2; TRBD1 aligns across 7 bases. V was clipped by 6 bases and J by 6 bases; unmatched bases: 10. This CDR3 has 15 residues. The V gene's germline CDR1 is KGHSH and CDR2 LQKENI. The CDR3 reads CASSRQGLGAGELFF. CDR3 nucleotide sequence: TGTGCCAGCTCGCGACAGGGCCTGGGGGCCGGGGAGCTGTTTTTT.

This chain connects TRBV19 to TRBJ1-1, with D hard to call. This CDR3 is built from 12 residues. Germline CDR1 reads LNHDA; CDR2 reads SQIVND (reference sequence). Trimming shortened V by 5 bases and J by 3 bases, and 7 bases separated the two germline ends. The CDR3 protein is CASSGRYTEAFF. In nucleotides, the CDR3 is TGTGCCAGTAGTGGCCGGTACACTGAAGCTTTCTTT.

The chain couples TRBV9 to TRBJ2-7; TRBD1 matches 10 bases. Germline CDR1 SGDLS, CDR2 YYNGEE. This CDR3 is 14 amino acids long. Trimming took 0 bases from V and 7 from J; bases not matched to a gene: 4. The CDR3 loop is CASSVGDRGGEQYF. The CDR3 DNA reads TGTGCCAGCAGCGTAGGGGACAGGGGAGGGGAGCAGTACTTC.

The rearrangement links TRBV5-4 to TRBJ2-1; weak D call: TRBD1 (5 bases). Germline loops: CDR1 SGHNT, CDR2 YYREEE (reference sequence). There are 15 residues in the CDR3. V lost 0 bases to trimming and J lost 6 bases, with 13 bases between them. CDR3 protein: CASSLGQGLSNEQFF. The CDR3 DNA reads as TGTGCCAGCAGCTTGGGGCAGGGTCTATCCAATGAGCAGTTCTTC. The whole variable domain, remainder taken from reference TRBV5-4 and TRBJ2-1, is ETGVTQSPTHLIKTRGQQVTLRCSSQSGHNTVSWYQQALGQGPQFIFQYYREEENGRGNFPPRFSGLQFPNYSSELNVNALELDDSALYLCASSLGQGLSNEQFFGPGTRLTVL.

This chain connects TRBV11-3 to TRBJ2-7, with 8 nucleotides matching TRBD1. Trimming cost V 8 bases and J 0 bases; bases outside gene matches: 12. The CDR3 loop spans 16 amino acids. Germline values: CDR1 SGHNT, CDR2 YENEEA. The CDR3 protein is CASPKEWTGRSYEQYF. The CDR3 nucleotides read TGTGCCAGCCCCAAGGAATGGACAGGGCGCTCCTACGAGCAGTACTTC. The complete variable domain, with remaining parts taken from reference TRBV11-3 and TRBJ2-7, reads EAGVVQSPRYKIIEKKQPVAFWCNPISGHNTLYWYLQNLGQGPELLIRYENEEAVDDSQLPKDRFSAERLKGVDSTLKIQPAELGDSAVYLCASPKEWTGRSYEQYFGPGTRLTVT.

The chain joins TRBV6-1 to TRBJ2-2; D is perhaps TRBD1 (6 bases). CDR1 and CDR2 from the germline V gene are MNHNS and SASEGT. V lost 4 bases and J lost 7, with 19 bases in between. The CDR3 is 16 amino acids. CDR3 in DNA: TGTGCCAGCAGTGGTTGGGACACGGTCCTTGGCGGGGAGCTGTTTTTT. Translating gives CASSGWDTVLGGELFF.

The V call is TRBV27, the J call TRBJ2-2; 8 bases agree with TRBD2. Germline assignment: CDR1 MNHEY and CDR2 SMNVEV (reference sequence). J was trimmed by 6 bases and V by 6 bases; bases with no gene match: 9. The CDR3 length is 15 residues. The CDR3 region is CASSHGGVLSGELFF. CDR3 coding DNA: TGTGCCAGCAGCCACGGGGGGGTCCTATCCGGGGAGCTGTTTTTT.

The chain has TRBV6-2 or TRBV6-3 and TRBJ2-7, with 8 bases identical to TRBD2. V shed 4 bases and J 4 bases; nucleotides not matched to a gene: 9. The CDR3 runs to 15 residues. Germline assignment: CDR1 MNHEY and CDR2 SVGEGT. CDR3 loop: CASSSGLATGYEQYF. In DNA, the CDR3 is TGTGCCAGCAGTTCCGGACTAGCCACCGGGTACGAGCAGTACTTC.